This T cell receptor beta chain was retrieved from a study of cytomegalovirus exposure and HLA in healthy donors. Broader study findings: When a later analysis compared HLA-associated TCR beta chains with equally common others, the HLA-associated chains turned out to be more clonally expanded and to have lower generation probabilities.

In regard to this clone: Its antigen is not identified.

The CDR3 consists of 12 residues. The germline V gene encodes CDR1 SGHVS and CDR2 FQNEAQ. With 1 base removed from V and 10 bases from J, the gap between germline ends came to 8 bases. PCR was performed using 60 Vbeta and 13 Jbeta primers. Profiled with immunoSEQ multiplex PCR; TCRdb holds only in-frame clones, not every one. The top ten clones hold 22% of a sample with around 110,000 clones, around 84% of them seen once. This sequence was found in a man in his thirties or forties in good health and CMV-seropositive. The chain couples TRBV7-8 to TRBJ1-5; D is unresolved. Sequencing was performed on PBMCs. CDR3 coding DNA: TGTGCCAGCAGCTTAGTAGAGGGACCCCAGCATTTT. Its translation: CASSLVEGPQHF.